This T cell receptor (beta chain) was recorded in a study of control samples from healthy donors and cancer patients. Measured with immunoSEQ multiplex PCR; TCRdb has only the in-frame clones, and not every one. In the table there are some 74,000 clones, roughly 84% of which are singletons. Trimming left V 4 bases short and J 1 base short, with 10 bases between. The CDR3 has 13 amino acids. The germline CDR1 and CDR2 sequences are GTSNPN and SVGIG (reference sequence). Sequencing was done on a sample of blood. The V call is TRBV30, the J call TRBJ1-1; D remains unclear. The origin of this receptor is a woman aged 45-65 years in good health. The CDR3 coding sequence is TGTGCCTGGACCGGACGGGCGAACACTGAAGCTTTCTTT. It codes for CAWTGRANTEAFF.